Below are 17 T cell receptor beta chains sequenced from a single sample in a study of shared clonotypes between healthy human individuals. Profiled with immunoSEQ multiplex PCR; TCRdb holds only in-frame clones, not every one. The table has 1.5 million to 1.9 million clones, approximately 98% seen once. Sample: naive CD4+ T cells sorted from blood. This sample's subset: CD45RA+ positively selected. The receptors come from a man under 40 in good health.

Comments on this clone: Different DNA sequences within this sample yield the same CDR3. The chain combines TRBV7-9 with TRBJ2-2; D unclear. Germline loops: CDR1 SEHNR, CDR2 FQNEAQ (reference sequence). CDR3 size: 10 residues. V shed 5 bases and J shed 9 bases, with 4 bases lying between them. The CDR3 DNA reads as TGTGCCAGCAGCCCCCGGGAGCTGTTTTTT. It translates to CASSPRELFF.

CDR3 protein: CASSFPLVQETQYF. The CDR3 DNA follows: TGTGCCAGCAGCTTTCCCCTCGTACAAGAGACCCAGTACTTC. The V and J genes are TRBV7-9 and TRBJ2-5; D ambiguous. V lost 3 bases and J 2 bases, leaving 10 bases between the germline ends. This CDR3 spans 14 amino acids. Germline CDR1 and CDR2: SEHNR and FQNEAQ (reference sequence).

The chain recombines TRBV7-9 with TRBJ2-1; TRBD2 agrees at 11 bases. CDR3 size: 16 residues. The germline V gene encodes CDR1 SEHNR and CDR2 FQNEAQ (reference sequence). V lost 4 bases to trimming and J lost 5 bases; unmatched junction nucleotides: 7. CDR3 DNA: TGTGCCAGCAGCTCCACCACTAGCGGGAGACACAATGAGCAGTTCTTC. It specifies CASSSTTSGRHNEQFF.

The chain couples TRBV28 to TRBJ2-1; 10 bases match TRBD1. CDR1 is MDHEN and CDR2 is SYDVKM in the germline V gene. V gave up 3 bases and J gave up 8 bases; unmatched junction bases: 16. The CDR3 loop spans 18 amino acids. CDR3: CASSFPRDRGIIIDEQFF. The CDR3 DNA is TGTGCCAGCAGTTTTCCCCGGGACAGGGGAATTATTATCGATGAGCAGTTCTTC. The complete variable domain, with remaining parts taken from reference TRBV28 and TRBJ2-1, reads DVKVTQSSRYLVKRTGEKVFLECVQDMDHENMFWYRQDPGLGLRLIYFSYDVKMKEKGDIPEGYSVSREKKERFSLILESASTNQTSMYLCASSFPRDRGIIIDEQFFGPGTRLTVL.

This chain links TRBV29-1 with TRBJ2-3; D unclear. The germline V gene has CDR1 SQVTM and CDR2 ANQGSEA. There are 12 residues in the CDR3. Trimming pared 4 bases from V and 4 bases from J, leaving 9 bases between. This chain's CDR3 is CSVVYSPDTQYF. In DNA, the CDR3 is TGCAGCGTTGTATACAGTCCAGATACGCAGTATTTT.

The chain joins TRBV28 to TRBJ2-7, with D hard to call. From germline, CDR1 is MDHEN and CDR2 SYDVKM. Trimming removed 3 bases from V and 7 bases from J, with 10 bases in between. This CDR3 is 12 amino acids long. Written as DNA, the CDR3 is TGTGCCAGCAGTTTCTATCCTCGGGAGCAGTACTTC. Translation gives CASSFYPREQYF.

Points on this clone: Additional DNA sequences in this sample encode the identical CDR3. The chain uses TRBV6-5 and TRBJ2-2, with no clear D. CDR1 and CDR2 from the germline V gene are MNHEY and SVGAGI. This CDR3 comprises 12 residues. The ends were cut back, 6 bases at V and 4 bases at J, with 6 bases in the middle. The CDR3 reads CASRRVTGELFF. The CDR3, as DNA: TGTGCCAGCAGACGAGTCACCGGGGAGCTGTTTTTT.

The CDR3 sequence: CASSPVVAGGLLNEQFF. The CDR3, as DNA: TGTGCCAGCTCACCTGTAGTGGCGGGAGGGCTTTTAAATGAGCAGTTCTTC. The rearrangement joins TRBV18 to TRBJ2-1, with 9 bases that match TRBD2. J was trimmed by 7 bases and V by 3 bases; bases with no gene match: 13. The CDR3 loop spans 17 amino acids. Germline V gene lookup returns CDR1 KGHSH and CDR2 LQKENI.

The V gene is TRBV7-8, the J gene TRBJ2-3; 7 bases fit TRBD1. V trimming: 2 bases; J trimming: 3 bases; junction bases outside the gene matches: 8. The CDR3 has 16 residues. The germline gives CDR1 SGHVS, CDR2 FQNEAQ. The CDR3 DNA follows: TGTGCCAGCAGCTTATTTGGGCAGGGGGTTACAGATACGCAGTATTTT. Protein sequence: CASSLFGQGVTDTQYF.

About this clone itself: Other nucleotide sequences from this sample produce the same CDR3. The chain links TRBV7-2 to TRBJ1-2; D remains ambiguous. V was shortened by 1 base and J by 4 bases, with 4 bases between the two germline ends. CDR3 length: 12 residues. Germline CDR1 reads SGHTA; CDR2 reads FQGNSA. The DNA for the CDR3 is TGTGCCAGCAGCTTAGAAGCCTATGGCTACACCTTC. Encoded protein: CASSLEAYGYTF. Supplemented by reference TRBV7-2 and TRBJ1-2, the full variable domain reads GAGVSQSPSNKVTEKGKDVELRCDPISGHTALYWYRQSLGQGLEFLIYFQGNSAPDKSGLPSDRFSAERTGGSVSTLTIQRTQQEDSAVYLCASSLEAYGYTFGSGTRLTVV.

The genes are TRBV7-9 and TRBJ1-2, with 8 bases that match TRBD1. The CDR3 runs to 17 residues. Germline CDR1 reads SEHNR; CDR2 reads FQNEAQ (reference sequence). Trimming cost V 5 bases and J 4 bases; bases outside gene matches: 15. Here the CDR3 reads CASSDLWDRQGSYGYTF. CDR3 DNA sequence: TGTGCCAGCAGCGACCTATGGGATCGACAGGGGTCCTATGGCTACACCTTC.

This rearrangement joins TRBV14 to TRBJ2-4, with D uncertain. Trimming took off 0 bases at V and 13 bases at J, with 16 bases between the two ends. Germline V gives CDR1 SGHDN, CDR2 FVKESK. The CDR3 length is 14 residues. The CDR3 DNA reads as TGTGCCAGCAGCCAAGAGGGTCCGGGCCGTTTACAGTACTTC. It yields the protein CASSQEGPGRLQYF.

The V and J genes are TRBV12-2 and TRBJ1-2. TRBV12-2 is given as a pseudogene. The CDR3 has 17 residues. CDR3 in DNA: TGTGCAAGTCGCTACCTTGGGGGGAGGGTCTTGGTAGGTGGCTACACCTTC. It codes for CASRYLGGRVLVGGYTF.

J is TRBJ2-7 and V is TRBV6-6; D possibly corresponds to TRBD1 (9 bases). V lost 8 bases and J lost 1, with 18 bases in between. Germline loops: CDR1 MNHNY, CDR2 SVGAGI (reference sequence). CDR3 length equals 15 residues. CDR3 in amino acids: CASGREGTGSYEQYF. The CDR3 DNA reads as TGTGCCAGCGGCCGGGAGGGGACAGGGTCCTACGAGCAGTACTTC.

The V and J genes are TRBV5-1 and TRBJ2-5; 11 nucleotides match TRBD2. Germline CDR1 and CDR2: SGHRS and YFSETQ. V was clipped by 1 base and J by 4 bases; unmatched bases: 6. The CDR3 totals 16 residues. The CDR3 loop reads CASSLTSGSSGETQYF. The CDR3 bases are TGCGCCAGCAGCTTGACTAGCGGGAGTTCGGGAGAGACCCAGTACTTC.

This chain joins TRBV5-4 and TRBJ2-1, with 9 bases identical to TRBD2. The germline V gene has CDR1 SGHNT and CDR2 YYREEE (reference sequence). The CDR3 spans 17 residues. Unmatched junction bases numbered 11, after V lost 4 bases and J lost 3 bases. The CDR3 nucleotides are TGTGCCAGCAGCCCAACCCTTAGCGGGAGCGTCTACAATGAGCAGTTCTTC. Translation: CASSPTLSGSVYNEQFF.

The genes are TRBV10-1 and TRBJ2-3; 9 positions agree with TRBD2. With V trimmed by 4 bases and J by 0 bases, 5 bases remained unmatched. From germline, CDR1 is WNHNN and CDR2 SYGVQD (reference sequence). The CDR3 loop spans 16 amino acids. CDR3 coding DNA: TGCGCCAGCAGTGGAGTAGCGGGAGTGAGCACAGATACGCAGTATTTT. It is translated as CASSGVAGVSTDTQYF.